This TCR beta chain derives from a study of T cells in Graves' hyperthyroidism and ophthalmopathy (dated by TCRdb to between 2017 and 2020). Regarding the complete study: Peripheral blood was collected at initial diagnosis, before any treatment. Whether ophthalmopathy could be predicted prospectively was tested in an independent validation cohort made up of approximately 19 hyperthyroidism patients plus 17 patients who later progressed to ophthalmopathy. Once sampling was done, hyperthyroidism patients were given methimazole at a starting dose of 30 mg daily, whereas ophthalmopathy patients were given high-dose intravenous methylprednisolone. According to the paper, TCR Vbeta CDR3 sequencing was carried out on approximately 140 peripheral blood samples, which came from fewer than 50 ophthalmopathy, some 73 hyperthyroidism and some 17 progressor patients. The 95 to 100 discovery patients were divided at random into training and test sets in a 7:3 ratio. To identify TCR V-J signatures that set the groups apart, the researchers used a discovery cohort of 95 to 100 patients, made up of approximately 43 with Graves' ophthalmopathy and 55 to 65 with stable Graves' hyperthyroidism. In addition, the study compared T-cell repertoires in thyroid tissue and in blood from over 5 Graves' hyperthyroidism patients. Overall study results and their limits: During validation, the model predicted progression to ophthalmopathy a median of around six months ahead of onset, with approximately 71% sensitivity and roughly 72% specificity. Most expanded thyroid clonotypes (frequency above 0.001) were also detected in blood, a finding suggesting that blood repertoires may reflect thyroid immune responses. A 13 V-J signature model separated ophthalmopathy from stable hyperthyroidism, with nearly 90% sensitivity and about 81% specificity in cross-validation and 80%/75% in testing. No statistical method was used to fix the sample size in advance, and group allocation was not hidden from the investigators.

This clonotype was seen at least ten times. It has no known antigen specificity. Base qualities are missing; no much larger clone stands one base away. In the ophthalmopathy patients, disease was moderately to severely active, with a Clinical Activity Score of 3 or more, a NOSPECS grade of 4 or more, and a duration of less than 3 months. Patients with uncontrolled infections, other autoimmune diseases, pregnancy or lactation were excluded. Clinical symptoms, serum thyroxine and TRAb, thyroid ultrasound, and orbital computed tomography formed the basis for the diagnoses. Ficoll-Paque density gradient centrifugation was used to isolate PBMCs from about 9 ml of fresh peripheral blood. Total RNA was extracted with Trizol reagent, and quality was checked on an Agilent 2100 Bioanalyzer. The CDR3 sequence holds 16 residues, the cysteine and phenylalanine included. Just the 48-base CDR3 DNA is kept, in frame starting at base 1. V and J are truncated by 2 bases and 4 bases respectively, leaving an intervening sequence of 17 bases. CDR1 and CDR2 are read off the germline V gene as MNHEY and SVGAGI.

Amplification of TCR beta CDR3 regions was carried out from RNA transcripts. For the first round of RT-PCR on the TCR CDR3, the HTBI primer set was used together with the Qiagen OneStep RT-PCR kit. Libraries were constructed in a second round of multiplex PCR, after which size selection and purification were performed. Paired-end sequencing of the libraries was performed with 100 bp reads on an Illumina HiSeq2000. In the authors' own workflow: Raw data were processed with SOAPnuke, discarding reads with adapters, uncalled bases, mean Phred below 15, or no exact constant-primer or identifier match. High-quality paired reads were merged using COPE v1.2.5, and each unique nucleotide sequence was defined as a clonotype. MiTCR v1.1 was used to align clonotypes to the IMGT TRBV, TRBD and TRBJ reference segments. Only V-J combinations with frequency above 0.0001, covering about 99% of repertoires, were analysed. A TCS score was defined as the ratio between F50 (clonal expansion) and ExV (chaos), using BLOSUM62-based TCRdist between CDR3 peptides within each V-J. Welch's t-statistics and random forest reduced around 520 V-J features to 10 to 15, which were used in a naive Bayes classifier (R e1071). The raw public reads went through TCRdb reprocessing: fastp at Q25, MiXCR clone calling, in-frame beta chains kept. Rows are unified per CDR3 protein, each entry keeping the most common DNA and genes. The V and J calls here are based on TCRdb, not the publication. The sample table shows 400,000 to 550,000 distinct CDR3 sequences, and roughly a quarter are seen once. Around 11% of the sample is held by the ten biggest clonotypes.

The sequence came from a woman in her twenties or thirties with Graves' ophthalmopathy. The chain is assembled from TRBV6-5 and TRBJ1-1, with a weak D call of TRBD1 (5 bases match). Sequencing was performed on blood. The CDR3: CASSYGLAGGITEAFF. The nucleotides are TGTGCCAGCAGTTACGGGCTAGCCGGGGGGATCACTGAAGCTTTCTTT.